The present T cell receptor (beta chain) was sequenced within a study of shared clonotypes between healthy human individuals. Here immunoSEQ multiplex PCR was the method, and the copy in TCRdb shows in-frame clones only, minus some. The repertoire holds fewer than 650,000 clones, with 76% as singletons. The CDR3 has 14 amino acids. Germline CDR1 and CDR2: SNHLY and FYNNEI. V was pared by 3 bases and J by 7 bases, with 13 bases between. The source of this sequence is a woman aged 40 to 50 in good health. Some clones in this sample may be carry-over from other donors' samples. The gene calls are TRBV2 and TRBJ1-5, with TRBD1 as a possible D gene (6 bases). Sequences were obtained from PBMCs. CDR3: CASSEGGPSQPQHF. The CDR3 DNA sequence: TGTGCCAGCAGTGAGGGGGGCCCATCCCAGCCCCAGCATTTT.